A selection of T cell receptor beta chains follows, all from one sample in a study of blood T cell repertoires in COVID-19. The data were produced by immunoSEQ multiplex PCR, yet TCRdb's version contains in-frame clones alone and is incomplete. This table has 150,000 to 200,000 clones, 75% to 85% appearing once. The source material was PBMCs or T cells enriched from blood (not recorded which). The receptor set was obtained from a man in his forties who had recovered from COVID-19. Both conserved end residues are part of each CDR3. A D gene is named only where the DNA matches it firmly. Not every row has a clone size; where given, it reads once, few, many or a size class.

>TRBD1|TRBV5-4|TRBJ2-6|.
TGTGCCAGCAGCTTGGGACAGGGGGCAGTTGGGGCCAACGTCCTGACTTTC
CASSLGQGAVGANVLTF
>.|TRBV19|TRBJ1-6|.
TGTGCCAGTAGTATCAGGGGTCGGTCACCCCTCCACTTT
CASSIRGRSPLHF
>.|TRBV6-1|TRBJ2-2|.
TGTGCCAGCCGTGACGGCGGCACCGGGGAGCTGTTTTTT
CASRDGGTGELFF
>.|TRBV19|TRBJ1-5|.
TGTGCCAGTACCTTACAGGGTGGTCAGCCCCAGCATTTT
CASTLQGGQPQHF
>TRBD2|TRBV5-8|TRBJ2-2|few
TGTGCCAGCAGCTTGGGGCTAGCGGGAACCGGGGAGCTGTTTTTT
CASSLGLAGTGELFF
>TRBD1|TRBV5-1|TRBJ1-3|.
TGCGCCAGCAGCCCACAGGGGTCTGGAAACACCATATATTTT
CASSPQGSGNTIYF
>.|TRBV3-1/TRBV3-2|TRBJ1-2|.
TGTGCCAGCAGCCAAGACGGGGTGAAGGGTGGCTACACCTTC
CASSQDGVKGGYTF
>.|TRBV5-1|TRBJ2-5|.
TGCGCCAGCGGTGAGCGCGGAGAGACCCAGTACTTC
CASGERGETQYF
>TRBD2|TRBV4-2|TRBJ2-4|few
TGTGCCAGCAGCCAAGGGCTAGCGGGGGGGATTAAAAACATTCAGTACTTC
CASSQGLAGGIKNIQYF
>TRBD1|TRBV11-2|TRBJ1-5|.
TGTGCCAGCAGCTCCTCCGGGACAGGGAATCAGCCCCAGCATTTT
CASSSSGTGNQPQHF
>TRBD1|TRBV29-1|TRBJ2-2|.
TGCAGCGAACGACAGGGGGTAACCGGGGAGCTGTTTTTT
CSERQGVTGELFF
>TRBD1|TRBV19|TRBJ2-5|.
TGTGCCAGTTCTAGACAGGGACAAGAGACCCAGTACTTC
CASSRQGQETQYF
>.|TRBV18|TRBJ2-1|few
TGTGCCAGCTCACCGAGGTTAGGAAATGAGCAGTTCTTC
CASSPRLGNEQFF
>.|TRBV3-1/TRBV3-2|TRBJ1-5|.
TGTGCCAGCAGCCAGACAGGCAATCAGCCCCAGCATTTT
CASSQTGNQPQHF
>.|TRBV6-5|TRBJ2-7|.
TGTGCCAGCTATAGCAGGGGCCAGAGTTACGAGCAGTACTTC
CASYSRGQSYEQYF
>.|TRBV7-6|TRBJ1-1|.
TGTGCCAGCAGCTTACAGGGGATGAACACTGAAGCTTTCTTT
CASSLQGMNTEAFF
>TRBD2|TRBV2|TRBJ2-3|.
TGTGCCAGCAGAGCGGGGGGGGGCACAGATACGCAGTATTTT
CASRAGGGTDTQYF
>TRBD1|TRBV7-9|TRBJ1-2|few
TGTGCCAGCAGCTTAGCGTTAGCGACAGGGGTCGGCTACACCTTC
CASSLALATGVGYTF
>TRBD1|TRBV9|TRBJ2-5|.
TGTGCCAGCAGCGTAGGAGGGACAGGGTTAGAGACCCAGTACTTC
CASSVGGTGLETQYF
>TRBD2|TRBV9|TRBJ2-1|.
TGTGCCAGCAGCGTTAGCGGGGGGGACAATGAGCAGTTCTTC
CASSVSGGDNEQFF